The T cell receptor (beta chain) described here comes from a study of T cells in Graves' hyperthyroidism and ophthalmopathy. V was cut by 2 bases and J by 1 base, with 18 bases left in between. The CDR3 has 17 amino acids. From germline, CDR1 is LNHNV and CDR2 YYDKDF (reference sequence). TCR beta CDR3 regions were amplified from RNA. HTBI primers were employed in a first-round RT-PCR of the TCR CDR3. One entry per CDR3 protein results from TCRdb running MiXCR on the multiplex PCR reads. The sample holds 300,000 to 450,000 distinct CDR3 sequences, approximately 14% seen once. The sample was blood. The V gene is TRBV15, the J gene TRBJ2-7; perhaps TRBD1 as D (5 bases). The sequence was obtained from a woman younger than 30 with Graves' hyperthyroidism that later progressed to Graves' ophthalmopathy. As DNA, the CDR3 is TGTGCCACCAGCAGAACTCGACAGTTTATTGAGTCCTACGAGCAGTACTTC. Translating it yields CATSRTRQFIESYEQYF. Looking up the rest from reference TRBV15 and TRBJ2-7 gives the full variable domain: DAMVIQNPRYQVTQFGKPVTLSCSQTLNHNVMYWYQQKSSQAPKLLFHYYDKDFNNEADTPDNFQSRRPNTSFCFLDIRSPGLGDTAMYLCATSRTRQFIESYEQYFGPGTRLTVT.